The 13 T cell receptor beta chains below come from one sample, sequenced in a study of T cell responses to AZD1222 COVID-19 vaccine. TCRdb's copy holds only in-frame clones and misses some; the assay was immunoSEQ multiplex PCR. The sample shows around 150,000 clones, around 90% of them seen only once. This specimen was peripheral blood, taken 28 days after the second AZD1222 dose. The receptor set was obtained from an adult who received the AZD1222 COVID-19 vaccine.

The V and J genes are TRBV6-2 or TRBV6-3 and TRBJ1-2; D unresolved. The CDR3 consists of 13 residues. V was pared by 5 bases and J by 5 bases, with 12 bases between. Per the germline V gene, CDR1 is MNHEY and CDR2 is SVGEGT. CDR3 DNA sequence: TGTGCCAGCAGTGGCCGGGCGTGGTATGGCTACACCTTC. Translating gives CASSGRAWYGYTF.

The V gene is TRBV2, the J gene TRBJ2-7; perhaps TRBD2 as D (6 bases). This CDR3 contains 15 residues. Per germline, CDR1 SNHLY and CDR2 FYNNEI. V gave up 0 bases and J gave up 7 bases, with 16 bases separating them. The CDR3: CASSEALLTEGEQYF. CDR3 sequence (DNA): TGTGCCAGCAGTGAAGCATTATTAACGGAGGGAGAGCAGTACTTC. Full variable domain (missing parts from reference TRBV2 and TRBJ2-7): EPEVTQTPSHQVTQMGQEVILRCVPISNHLYFYWYRQILGQKVEFLVSFYNNEISEKSEIFDDQFSVERPDGSNFTLKIRSTKLEDSAMYFCASSEALLTEGEQYFGPGTRLTVT.

The J gene is TRBJ1-1, the V gene TRBV4-1; D is ambiguous. The length of the CDR3 is 14 residues. Germline V gene data show CDR1 as MGHRA and CDR2 as YSYEKL. V lost 0 bases and J 6 bases, leaving 11 bases between the germline ends. The CDR3 DNA follows: TGCGCCAGCAGCCAAGATCGAAGGAGAGCTGAAGCTTTCTTT. This codes for CASSQDRRRAEAFF.

DNA of the CDR3: TGTGCCAGCAGCCAACTGGGACCCATCTCTGGAAACACCATATATTTT. Protein sequence: CASSQLGPISGNTIYF. The chain has TRBV3-1 (or the pseudogene TRBV3-2) and TRBJ1-3; possibly TRBD1 for D (5 bases). The CDR3 spans 16 residues. Germline V gene sequence: CDR1 LGHDT, CDR2 YNNKEL (reference sequence). Between the trimmed V and J ends, which lost 2 bases and 0 bases, there was a span of 11 bases.

The V and J genes are TRBV5-5 and TRBJ2-7; TRBD2 matches 13 bases. This CDR3 has 16 amino acids. Per germline, CDR1 SGHKS and CDR2 YYEKEE (reference sequence). The V gene end was trimmed by 4 bases and the J gene end by 3 bases; junction bases not matched to a gene: 7. DNA of the CDR3: TGTGCCAGCAGCGCGGGACTAGCGGGGTTAAGCTACGAGCAGTACTTC. Translation gives CASSAGLAGLSYEQYF.

This clone was detected once. V is TRBV6-6 and J is TRBJ1-3, with TRBD1 as a possible D gene (6 bases). Germline values: CDR1 MNHNY, CDR2 SVGAGI (reference sequence). V lost 2 bases, J lost 4 bases, and 9 bases lay in between. The CDR3 has 14 amino acids. In DNA form, the CDR3 reads TGTGCCAGCAGTTACAGGGGGATGGGAAACACCATATATTTT. Its translation is CASSYRGMGNTIYF.

Of note for this clone: Other DNA sequences in this specimen translate into the identical CDR3. The J gene is TRBJ1-2, the V gene TRBV9; no reliable D call. The V end lost 2 bases, the J end lost 2 bases, and 1 base lay between the germline ends. The length of the CDR3 is 11 residues. CDR1 is SGDLS and CDR2 is YYNGEE in the germline V gene. In nucleotides, the CDR3 is TGTGCCAGCAGCGTCAACTATGGCTACACCTTC. Residues: CASSVNYGYTF.

The rearrangement joins TRBV23-1 to TRBJ2-7, with 8 bases identical to TRBD1. TRBV23-1 is noted as an ORF with a role that remains uncertain. V gave up 7 bases and J gave up 5 bases; unmatched junction bases: 7. There are 13 residues in the CDR3. The CDR3 region has the DNA TGCGCCAGCAAGCCGGACAGGGTCGACGAGCAGTACTTC. It encodes CASKPDRVDEQYF.

This chain uses TRBV30 with TRBJ1-5, with a tentative D call TRBD1 (6 bases). The CDR3 extends over 14 amino acids. Trimming removed 4 bases from V and 1 base from J, with 11 bases in between. Germline V gene data show CDR1 as GTSNPN and CDR2 as SVGIG (reference sequence). CDR3: CAWNGGASNQPQHF. CDR3 DNA: TGTGCCTGGAATGGGGGGGCGAGCAATCAGCCCCAGCATTTT.

The chain is built from TRBV6-5 and TRBJ1-2; perhaps TRBD1 as D (6 bases). The CDR3 has 12 amino acids. The V end was cut by 10 bases, the J end by 7 bases, with 16 bases between. Germline assignment: CDR1 MNHEY and CDR2 SVGAGI. Here the CDR3 DNA reads TGTGCCACCCTAGGGGGGTCGCGTGGCTACACCTTC. As protein: CATLGGSRGYTF.

The rearrangement uses TRBV6-4 and TRBJ1-2; D is unresolved. Trimming took off 2 bases at V and 5 bases at J, with 9 bases between the two ends. This CDR3 region has 13 residues. Germline CDR1 reads MRHNA; CDR2 reads SNTAGT. DNA of the CDR3: TGTGCCAGCAGTGACGGTCCTCAATATGGCTACACCTTC. Residues: CASSDGPQYGYTF.

This clone showed up just once. This chain connects TRBV5-1 to TRBJ1-5, with a tentative D call TRBD1 (5 bases). The germline gives CDR1 SGHRS, CDR2 YFSETQ. The CDR3 has 18 residues. The ends were cut back, 0 bases at V and 0 bases at J, with 16 bases in the middle. Written as DNA, the CDR3 is TGCGCCAGCAGCTTGGCCCCCGATGGGGGGAATAGCAATCAGCCCCAGCATTTT. This encodes CASSLAPDGGNSNQPQHF.

The V gene is TRBV7-2, the J gene TRBJ2-3; D unclear. Germline loops: CDR1 SGHTA, CDR2 FQGNSA. The germline V and J ends were trimmed by 4 bases and 2 bases, with 19 bases remaining between them. This CDR3 spans 17 amino acids. In DNA, the CDR3 is TGTGCCAGCAGCTCCCCCGAAGGGCGCTTAATCACAGATACGCAGTATTTT. Translated, it gives CASSSPEGRLITDTQYF.